This T cell receptor beta chain was sequenced in a study of T cell repertoires in cytomegalovirus infection. The CDR3 extends over 11 amino acids. V dropped 1 base and J dropped 11 bases, with 6 bases sitting between them. There are many counts of this clonotype. In TCRdb, the reads were re-called with MiXCR into one record per CDR3 protein. The sample includes roughly 280,000 distinct CDR3 sequences, around 9% of them seen just once. The sequenced sample was PBMCs. The chain carries TRBV12-3 or TRBV12-4 and TRBJ1-5; D not certain. This TCR came from a human donor in good health (CMV status not recorded). Some clones in this sample may be carry-over from other donors' samples. Here the CDR3 reads CASSLGGTQHF. CDR3 DNA: TGTGCCAGCAGTTTAGGTGGGACCCAGCATTTT.